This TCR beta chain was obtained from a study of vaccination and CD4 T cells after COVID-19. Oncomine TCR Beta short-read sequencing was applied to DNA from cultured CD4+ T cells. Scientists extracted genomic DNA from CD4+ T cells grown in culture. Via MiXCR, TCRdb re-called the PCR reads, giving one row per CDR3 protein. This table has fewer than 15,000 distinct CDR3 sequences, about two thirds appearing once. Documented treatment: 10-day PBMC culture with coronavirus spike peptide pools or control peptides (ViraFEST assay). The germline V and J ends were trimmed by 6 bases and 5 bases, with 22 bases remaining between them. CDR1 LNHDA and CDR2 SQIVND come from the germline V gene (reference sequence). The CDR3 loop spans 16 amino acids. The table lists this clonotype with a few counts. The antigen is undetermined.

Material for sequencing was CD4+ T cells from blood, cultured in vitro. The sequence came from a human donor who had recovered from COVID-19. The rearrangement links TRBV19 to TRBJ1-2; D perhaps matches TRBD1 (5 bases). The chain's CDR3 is CASRPRHRGADYGYTF. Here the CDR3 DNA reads TGTGCCAGTAGGCCCCGCCATCGGGGCGCAGATTATGGCTACACCTTC. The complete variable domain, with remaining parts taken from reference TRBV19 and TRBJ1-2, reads DGGITQSPKYLFRKEGQNVTLSCEQNLNHDAMYWYRQDPGQGLRLIYYSQIVNDFQKGDIAEGYSVSREKKESFPLTVTSAQKNPTAFYLCASRPRHRGADYGYTFGSGTRLTVV.